In this sample, the clone carrying this T cell receptor beta chain turned up a few times. Its antigen remains unknown. TCRdb processed the reads anew with MiXCR; each CDR3 protein has one entry. Among some 900,000 distinct CDR3 sequences listed, less than 35% were seen once. This specimen belongs to a study of T cell repertoires in cytomegalovirus infection. Study as a whole: CMV epitopes that were recently identified and HLA-C-restricted were used alongside well-studied HLA-B-restricted ones. Matching HLA type and CMV infection were both indicated by public TCR beta signatures. Study results and caveats: HLA-C-restricted CMV-specific TCR beta clonotypes prevailed in the ex vivo response.

The CDR3 loop spans 15 amino acids. The trim removed 8 bases at V and 0 bases at J, leaving 9 bases unmatched. Per the germline V gene, CDR1 is LNHDA and CDR2 is SQIVND (reference sequence). The receptor's source is a human donor in good health (CMV status not recorded). Some clones in this sample may be carry-over from other donors' samples. The material sequenced was cultured CD8+ T cells from PBMCs, taken from culture after CMV antigen stimulation. This chain uses TRBV19 with TRBJ1-1; 7 bases fit TRBD1. CDR3 sequence: CASHRGRPLNTEAFF. As DNA, the CDR3 is TGTGCCAGTCACAGGGGACGACCTTTGAACACTGAAGCTTTCTTT.